This T cell receptor (beta chain) comes out of a study of sequential checkpoint blockade in melanoma. Treatment of the sample: randomized to nivolumab then ipilimumab (arm A) or the reverse (arm B). V dropped 0 bases and J dropped 6 bases, with 8 bases sitting between them. CDR3 length: 13 residues. Germline V gene lookup returns CDR1 SGDLS and CDR2 YYNGEE. The data were produced by immunoSEQ multiplex PCR, yet TCRdb's version contains in-frame clones alone and is incomplete. Among about 7,400 clones, around 22% were seen once, and the ten largest hold less than 6.5%. By frequency in the sample, this clone is medium-sized.

This receptor was identified in a human donor with melanoma. The starting material was tumor tissue (inferred from file names), obtained from a patient given nivolumab and ipilimumab in sequence. This chain uses TRBV9 with TRBJ2-3, with D unclear. CDR3 residues: CASSVAPIDTQYF. In DNA form, the CDR3 reads TGTGCCAGCAGCGTAGCTCCGATCGATACGCAGTATTTT.